Sequencing of this TCR beta chain was carried out in a study of T cells expressing NK-cell markers. Study-wide background: HCMV seropositivity characterized most of the eight sequenced donors, and seronegativity one. Study-wide points: In a handful of donors, these clonotypes also led the CD3+CD56-NKG2C+ fraction.

Concerning this clonotype: The target antigen is unknown.

The authors made TCR beta cDNA libraries by 5'RACE template switching. This switching added a universal primer site and UMIs. One entry per CDR3 protein, without DNA, is what TCRdb gives after re-calling the 5' RACE reads. This sample's clone table lists about 460,000 distinct CDR3 sequences. This clonotype was sampled from a woman between 50 and 59 years old in good health. The sample was blood T cells: a sorted CD56 or NKG2C T cell subset, CD4+ or CD8+ T cells, or bulk PBMC T cells (not recorded which).

The CDR3 loop reads CASSWDHPSSYNEQFF. The rearrangement joins TRBV5-1 to TRBJ2-1. CDR1 SGHRS and CDR2 YFSETQ come from the germline V gene. This CDR3 is 16 amino acids long.